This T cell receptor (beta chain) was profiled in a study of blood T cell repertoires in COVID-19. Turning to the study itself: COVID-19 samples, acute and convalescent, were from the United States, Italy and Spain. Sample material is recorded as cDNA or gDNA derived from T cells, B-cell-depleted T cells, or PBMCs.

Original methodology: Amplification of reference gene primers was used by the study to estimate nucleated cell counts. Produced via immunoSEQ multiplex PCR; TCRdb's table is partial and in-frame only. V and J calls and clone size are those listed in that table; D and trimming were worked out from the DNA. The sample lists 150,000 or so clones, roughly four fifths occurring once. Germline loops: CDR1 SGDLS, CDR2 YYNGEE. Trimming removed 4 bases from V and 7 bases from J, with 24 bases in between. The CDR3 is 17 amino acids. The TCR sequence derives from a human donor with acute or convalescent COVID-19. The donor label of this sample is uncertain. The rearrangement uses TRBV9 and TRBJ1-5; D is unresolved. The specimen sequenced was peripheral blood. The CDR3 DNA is TGTGCCAGCAGCCAACTCCAAAGGAGGGCTTTTTACCAGCCCCAGCATTTT. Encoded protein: CASSQLQRRAFYQPQHF.